This T cell receptor beta chain came from a study of beta chain features in type 1 diabetes. As every portion of the isolated RNA was reverse transcribed, the sequencing read expressed TCRB transcripts. TCRdb's copy holds only in-frame clones and misses some; the assay was immunoSEQ multiplex PCR. This table has about 150,000 clones, approximately 9.2% appearing once. The CDR3 covers 12 residues. CDR1 is GTSNPN and CDR2 is SVGIG in the germline V gene (reference sequence). V gave up 8 bases and J gave up 5 bases, with 13 bases separating them. The origin of this receptor is a man between 18 and 35 years old in good health. What was sequenced was central memory CD4+ T cells from blood. V gene TRBV30 combines with J gene TRBJ2-1; maybe TRBD1 (5 bases). The CDR3 nucleotides read TGTGCCCAGGGCCCTTCCCACAATGAGCAGTTCTTC. It is translated as CAQGPSHNEQFF.